This is a list of T cell receptor beta chains from one sample in a study of Ad26.COV2.S vaccination and SARS-CoV-2 variants. Assay used: immunoSEQ multiplex PCR; TCRdb lists only in-frame clones, some missing. This table holds about 350,000 clones, 80% to 90% found once. Sequences were derived from peripheral blood, sampled in a trial of Ad26.COV2.S vaccine versus placebo. These receptors all stem from a person between 18 and 59 years old who received the Ad26.COV2.S COVID-19 vaccine or a placebo. Each CDR3 is given with its conserved first and last residue. A D gene is named only where the DNA matches it firmly. Only some rows state a clone size, as once, few, many or a class for expanded clones.

V gene,clone size,J gene,D gene,CDR3 protein
TRBV9,.,TRBJ1-6,TRBD1,CASSARGTNSPLHF
TRBV10-1,once,TRBJ2-1,.,CASSGPPRDEQFF
TRBV28,.,TRBJ1-6,TRBD1,CASSLIAGGYNSPLHF
TRBV2,.,TRBJ2-1,TRBD2,CASSALAGRGEQFF
TRBV19,.,TRBJ2-6,.,CASSRRAQASGANVLTF
TRBV5-1,.,TRBJ2-1,TRBD2,CASSLGLAYNEQFF
TRBV5-1,.,TRBJ2-7,.,CASRPERFSYEQYF
TRBV28,.,TRBJ2-7,TRBD2,CASSLGTREVYEQYF
TRBV28,.,TRBJ2-1,.,CASSLLPAGTSNEQFF
TRBV9,.,TRBJ2-7,.,CASSLRRDTYEQYF
TRBV7-9,.,TRBJ2-3,.,CASSGLNTDTQYF
TRBV4-1,.,TRBJ1-1,TRBD1,CASSQAGQGAHKEDTEAFF
TRBV19,.,TRBJ2-2,TRBD2,CARTSSPASGDGELFF
TRBV18,.,TRBJ2-7,.,CASSPQGIEQYF
TRBV9,.,TRBJ2-4,TRBD2,CASSVALGEGRKNIQYF
TRBV30,.,TRBJ2-7,.,CAWTRDGYEQYF
TRBV5-6,.,TRBJ2-6,.,CASSFQGPGANVLTF
TRBV5-1,.,TRBJ2-4,TRBD1,CASSLALQGAQGGNIQYF
TRBV10-3,once,TRBJ2-2,TRBD1,CAISYGTGGIGELFF
TRBV3-1/TRBV3-2,.,TRBJ2-7,TRBD2,CASSQVGGSSSYEQYF
TRBV10-1,.,TRBJ2-3,.,CASNDRRGNTDTQYF
TRBV6-5,.,TRBJ1-2,TRBD1,CASSSLTGQGVSGYTF
TRBV5-1,.,TRBJ1-1,TRBD1,CASSDDRGLWTEAFF
TRBV6-5,.,TRBJ2-5,.,CASEIGETQYF
TRBV3-1/TRBV3-2,.,TRBJ1-2,.,CASSQVSQGDYGYTF
TRBV2,.,TRBJ2-1,.,CASSDRLIYNEQFF
TRBV2,.,TRBJ2-7,TRBD2,CASSERGSGRLYEQYF
TRBV24-1,.,TRBJ1-2,.,CATSDYQGNGYTF
TRBV5-6,.,TRBJ2-2,TRBD2,CASSWGTSGGTGELFF
TRBV12-3/TRBV12-4,.,TRBJ1-1,TRBD1,CASSLDRVGAFF
TRBV5-6,.,TRBJ1-3,.,CASSLGHPGSSGNTIYF
TRBV13,.,TRBJ2-3,.,CASSLVGADTQYF
TRBV7-9,.,TRBJ2-7,.,CASSLAWQGKAYEQYF
TRBV18,.,TRBJ1-5,TRBD1,CASSQQGAGQPQHF